This T cell receptor (beta chain) was identified during a study of technical replicates of blood from a handful of donors. Method: immunoSEQ multiplex PCR; TCRdb's copy keeps in-frame clones and lacks some. The table has approximately 75,000 clones, around 97% seen once. Germline V gives CDR1 MNHEY, CDR2 SVGAGI. The germline V and J ends were trimmed by 4 bases and 8 bases, with 20 bases remaining between them. CDR3 length: 15 residues. The specimen sequenced was T cells isolated from PBMCs. This chain connects TRBV6-5 to TRBJ1-2, with D possibly matching TRBD1 (6 bases). The source is a human donor in good health. The CDR3 DNA reads TGTGCCAGCAGTTCTCAGCAGGGGACCCTCGGGGGCTACACCTTC. Translation: CASSSQQGTLGGYTF.